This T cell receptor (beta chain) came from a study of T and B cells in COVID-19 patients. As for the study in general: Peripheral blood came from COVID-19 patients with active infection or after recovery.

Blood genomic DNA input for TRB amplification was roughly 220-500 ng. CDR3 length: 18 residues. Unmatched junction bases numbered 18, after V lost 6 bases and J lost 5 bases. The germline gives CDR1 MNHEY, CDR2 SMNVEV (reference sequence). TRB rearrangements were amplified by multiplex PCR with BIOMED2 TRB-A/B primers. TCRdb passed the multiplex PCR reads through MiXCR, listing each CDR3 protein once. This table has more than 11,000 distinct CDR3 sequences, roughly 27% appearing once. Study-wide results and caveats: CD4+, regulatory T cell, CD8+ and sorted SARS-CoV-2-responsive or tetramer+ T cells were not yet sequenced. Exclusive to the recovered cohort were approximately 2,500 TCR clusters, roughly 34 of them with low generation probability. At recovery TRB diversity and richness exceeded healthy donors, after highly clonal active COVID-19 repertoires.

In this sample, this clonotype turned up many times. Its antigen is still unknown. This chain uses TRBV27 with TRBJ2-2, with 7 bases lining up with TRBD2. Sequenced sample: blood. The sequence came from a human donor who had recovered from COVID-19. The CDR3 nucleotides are TGTGCCAGCAGGCCTTCGGGTCGTGGCGGGGGAGGAACCGGGGAGCTGTTTTTT. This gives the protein CASRPSGRGGGGTGELFF.